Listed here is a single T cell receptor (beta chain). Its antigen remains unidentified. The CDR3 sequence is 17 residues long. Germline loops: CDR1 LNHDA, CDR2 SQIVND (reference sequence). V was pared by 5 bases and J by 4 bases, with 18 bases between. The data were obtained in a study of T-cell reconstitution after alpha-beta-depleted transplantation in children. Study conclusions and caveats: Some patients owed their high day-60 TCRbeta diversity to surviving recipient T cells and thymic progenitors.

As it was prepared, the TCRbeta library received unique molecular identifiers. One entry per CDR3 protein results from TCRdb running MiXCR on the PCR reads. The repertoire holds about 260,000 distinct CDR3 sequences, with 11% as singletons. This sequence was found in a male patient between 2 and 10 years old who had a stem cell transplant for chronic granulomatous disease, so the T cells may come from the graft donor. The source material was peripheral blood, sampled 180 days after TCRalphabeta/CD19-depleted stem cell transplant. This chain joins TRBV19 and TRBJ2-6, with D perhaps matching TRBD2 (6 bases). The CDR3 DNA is TGTGCCAGTAGTGGGGGGTCGAATTCTGGAGGGGCCAACGTCCTGACTTTC. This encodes CASSGGSNSGGANVLTF.